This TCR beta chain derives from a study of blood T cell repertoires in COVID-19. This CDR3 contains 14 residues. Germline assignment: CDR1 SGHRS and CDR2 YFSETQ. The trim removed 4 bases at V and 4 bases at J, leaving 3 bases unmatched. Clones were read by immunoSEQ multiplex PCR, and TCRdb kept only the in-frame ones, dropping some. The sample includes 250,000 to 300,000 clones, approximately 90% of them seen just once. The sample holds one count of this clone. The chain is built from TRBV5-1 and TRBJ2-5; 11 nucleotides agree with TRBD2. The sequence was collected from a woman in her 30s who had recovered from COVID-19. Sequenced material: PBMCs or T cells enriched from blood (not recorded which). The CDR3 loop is CASSGTSGRETQYF. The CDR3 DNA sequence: TGCGCCAGCAGCGGCACTAGCGGGAGAGAGACCCAGTACTTC.